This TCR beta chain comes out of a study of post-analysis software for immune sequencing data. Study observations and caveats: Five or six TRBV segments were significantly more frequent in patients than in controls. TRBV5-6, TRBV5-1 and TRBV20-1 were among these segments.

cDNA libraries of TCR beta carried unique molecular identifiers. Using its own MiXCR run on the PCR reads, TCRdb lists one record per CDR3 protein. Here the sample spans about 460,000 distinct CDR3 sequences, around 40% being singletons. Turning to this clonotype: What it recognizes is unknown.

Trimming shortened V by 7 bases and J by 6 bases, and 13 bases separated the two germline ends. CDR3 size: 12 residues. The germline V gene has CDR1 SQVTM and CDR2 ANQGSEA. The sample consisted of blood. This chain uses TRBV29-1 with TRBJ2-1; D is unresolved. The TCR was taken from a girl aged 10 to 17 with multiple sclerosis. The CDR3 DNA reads TGCAGCGAAAATCGGCGGAGCAATGAGCAGTTCTTC. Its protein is CSENRRSNEQFF.